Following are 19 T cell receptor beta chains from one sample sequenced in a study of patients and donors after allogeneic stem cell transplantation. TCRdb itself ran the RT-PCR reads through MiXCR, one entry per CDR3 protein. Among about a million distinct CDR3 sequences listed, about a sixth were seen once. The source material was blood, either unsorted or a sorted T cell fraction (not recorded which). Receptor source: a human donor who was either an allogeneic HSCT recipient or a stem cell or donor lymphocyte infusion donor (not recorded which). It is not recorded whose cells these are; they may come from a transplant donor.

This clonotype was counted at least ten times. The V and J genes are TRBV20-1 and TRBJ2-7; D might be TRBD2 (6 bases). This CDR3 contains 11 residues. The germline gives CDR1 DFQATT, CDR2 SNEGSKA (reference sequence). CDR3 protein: CATGGTYEQYF. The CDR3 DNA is TGCGCCACCGGGGGTACCTACGAGCAGTACTTC.

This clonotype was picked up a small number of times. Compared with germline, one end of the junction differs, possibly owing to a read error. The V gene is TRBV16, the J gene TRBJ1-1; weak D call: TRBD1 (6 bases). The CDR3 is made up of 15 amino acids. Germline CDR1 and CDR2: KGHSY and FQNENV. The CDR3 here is CASSQGEGEYTEAFF. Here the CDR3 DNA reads TGCGCCAGCAGCCAAGGTGAGGGGGAGTACACTGAAGCTTTCTTT.

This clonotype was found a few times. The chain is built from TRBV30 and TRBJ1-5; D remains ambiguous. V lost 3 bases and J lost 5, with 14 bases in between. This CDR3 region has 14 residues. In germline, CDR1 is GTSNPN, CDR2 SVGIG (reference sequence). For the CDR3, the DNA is TGTGCCTGGAGACCTTCGACTGTGCATCAGCCCCAGCATTTT. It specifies CAWRPSTVHQPQHF. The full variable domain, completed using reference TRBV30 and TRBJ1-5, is SQTIHQWPATLVQPVGSPLSLECTVEGTSNPNLYWYRQAAGRGLQLLFYSVGIGQISSEVPQNLSASRPQDRQFILSSKKLLLSDSGFYLCAWRPSTVHQPQHFGDGTRLSIL.

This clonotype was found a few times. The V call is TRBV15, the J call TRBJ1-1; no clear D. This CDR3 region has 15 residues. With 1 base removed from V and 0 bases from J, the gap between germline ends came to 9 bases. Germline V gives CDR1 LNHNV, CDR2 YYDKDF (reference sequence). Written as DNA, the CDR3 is TGTGCCACCAGCAGAGCTGGTTCTATGAACACTGAAGCTTTCTTT. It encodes CATSRAGSMNTEAFF.

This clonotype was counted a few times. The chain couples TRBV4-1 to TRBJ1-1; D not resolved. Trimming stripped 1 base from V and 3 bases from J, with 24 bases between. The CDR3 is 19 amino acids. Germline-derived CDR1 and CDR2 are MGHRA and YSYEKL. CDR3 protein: CASSQAGGGIVNVDTEAFF. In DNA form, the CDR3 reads TGCGCCAGCAGCCAAGCTGGTGGCGGTATAGTGAACGTCGACACTGAAGCTTTCTTT.

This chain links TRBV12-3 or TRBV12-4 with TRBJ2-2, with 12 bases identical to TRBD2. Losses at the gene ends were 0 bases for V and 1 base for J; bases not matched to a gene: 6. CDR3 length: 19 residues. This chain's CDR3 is CASSLALAGGWKNTGELFF. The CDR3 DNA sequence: TGTGCCAGCAGTTTAGCACTAGCGGGAGGATGGAAGAACACCGGGGAGCTGTTTTTT.

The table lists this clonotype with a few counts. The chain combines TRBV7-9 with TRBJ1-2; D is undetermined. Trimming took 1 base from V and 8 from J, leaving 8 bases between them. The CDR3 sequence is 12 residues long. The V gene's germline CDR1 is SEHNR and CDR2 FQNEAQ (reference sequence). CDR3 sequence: CASSLETSGYTF. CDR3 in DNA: TGTGCCAGCAGCTTAGAAACGAGCGGCTACACCTTC.

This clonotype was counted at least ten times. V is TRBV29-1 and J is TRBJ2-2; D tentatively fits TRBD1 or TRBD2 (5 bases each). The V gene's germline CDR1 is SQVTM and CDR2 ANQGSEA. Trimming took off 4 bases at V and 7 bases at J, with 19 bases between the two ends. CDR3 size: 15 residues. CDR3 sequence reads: CSVVGRSRENGELFF. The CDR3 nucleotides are TGCAGCGTTGTTGGGCGGAGCAGGGAGAACGGGGAGCTGTTTTTT.

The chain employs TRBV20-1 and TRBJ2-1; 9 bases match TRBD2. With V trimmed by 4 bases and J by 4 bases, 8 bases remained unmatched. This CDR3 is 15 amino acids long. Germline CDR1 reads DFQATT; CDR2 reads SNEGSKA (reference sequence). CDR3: CSAIPSSGTYNEQFF. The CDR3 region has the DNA TGCAGTGCTATTCCGTCTAGCGGGACTTACAATGAGCAGTTCTTC.

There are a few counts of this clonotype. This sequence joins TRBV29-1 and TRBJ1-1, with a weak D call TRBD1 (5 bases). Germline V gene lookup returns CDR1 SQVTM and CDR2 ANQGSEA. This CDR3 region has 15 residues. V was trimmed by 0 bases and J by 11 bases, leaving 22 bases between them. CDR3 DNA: TGCAGCGTTGAAGATGCTGGGGACTCCCACCCGGGGGCTTTCTTT. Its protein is CSVEDAGDSHPGAFF.

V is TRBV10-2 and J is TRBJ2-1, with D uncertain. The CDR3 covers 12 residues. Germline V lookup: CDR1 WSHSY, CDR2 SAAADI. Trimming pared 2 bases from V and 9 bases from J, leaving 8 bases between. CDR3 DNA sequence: TGCGCCAGCAGTGAGGGATCAAGTGAGCAGTTCTTC. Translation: CASSEGSSEQFF.

The CDR3 here is CASSLWAGGNQNEQFF. CDR3 sequence (DNA): TGTGCCAGCAGCTTGTGGGCAGGGGGAAATCAGAATGAGCAGTTCTTC. This rearrangement joins TRBV7-6 to TRBJ2-1, with TRBD1 identical over 7 bases. The germline CDR1 and CDR2 sequences are SGHVS and FNYEAQ. The junction had 12 bases not matched to a gene; V was cut back by 3 bases and J by 7 bases. The CDR3 has 16 amino acids. The variable domain in full, with the rest retrieved from reference TRBV7-6 and TRBJ2-1, is GAGVSQSPRYKVTKRGQDVALRCDPISGHVSLYWYRQALGQGPEFLTYFNYEAQQDKSGLPNDRFSAERPEGSISTLTIQRTEQRDSAMYRCASSLWAGGNQNEQFFGPGTRLTVL.

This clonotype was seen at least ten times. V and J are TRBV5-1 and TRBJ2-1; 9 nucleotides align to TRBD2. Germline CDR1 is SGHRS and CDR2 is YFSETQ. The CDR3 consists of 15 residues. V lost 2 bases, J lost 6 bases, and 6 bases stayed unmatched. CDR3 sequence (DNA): TGCGCCAGCAGCTTTAGCGGGAGAAGGAGCAATGAGCAGTTCTTC. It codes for CASSFSGRRSNEQFF.

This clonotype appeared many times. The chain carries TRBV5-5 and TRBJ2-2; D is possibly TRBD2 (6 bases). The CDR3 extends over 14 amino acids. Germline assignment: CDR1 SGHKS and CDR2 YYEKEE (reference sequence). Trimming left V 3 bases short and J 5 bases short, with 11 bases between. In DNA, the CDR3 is TGTGCCAGCAGCTCCCTACGGGAGACCGGGGAGCTGTTTTTT. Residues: CASSSLRETGELFF.

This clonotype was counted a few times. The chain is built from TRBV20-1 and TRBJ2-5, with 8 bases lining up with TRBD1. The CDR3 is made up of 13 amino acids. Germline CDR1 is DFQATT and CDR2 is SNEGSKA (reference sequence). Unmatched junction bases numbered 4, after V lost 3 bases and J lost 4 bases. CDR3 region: CSASPRGRETQYF. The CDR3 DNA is TGCAGTGCTAGCCCCAGGGGGCGAGAGACCCAGTACTTC.

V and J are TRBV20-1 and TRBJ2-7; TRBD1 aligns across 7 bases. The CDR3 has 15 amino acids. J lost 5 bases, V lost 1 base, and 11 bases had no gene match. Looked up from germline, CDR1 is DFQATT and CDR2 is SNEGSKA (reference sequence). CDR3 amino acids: CSARVVAGGSNEQYF. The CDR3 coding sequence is TGCAGTGCTAGAGTTGTTGCAGGGGGAAGCAACGAGCAGTACTTC.

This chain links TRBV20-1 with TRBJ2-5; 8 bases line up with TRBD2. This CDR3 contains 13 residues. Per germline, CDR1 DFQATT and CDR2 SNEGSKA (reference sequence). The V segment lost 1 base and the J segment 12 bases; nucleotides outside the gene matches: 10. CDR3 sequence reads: CSARGGTSLGEYF. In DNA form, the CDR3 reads TGCAGTGCTAGAGGAGGGACTAGTCTTGGGGAGTACTTC.

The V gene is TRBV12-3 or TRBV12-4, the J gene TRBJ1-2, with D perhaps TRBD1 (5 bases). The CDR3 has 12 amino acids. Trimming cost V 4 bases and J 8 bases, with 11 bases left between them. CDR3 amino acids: CASSSGPGGYTF. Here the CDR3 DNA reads TGTGCCAGCAGTTCGGGACCGGGGGGCTACACCTTC.

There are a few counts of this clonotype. The CDR3 nucleotides read TGTGCCAGCTCACTTAGCCAGGGTATTCCCTACGAGCAGTACTTC. Translation gives CASSLSQGIPYEQYF. The chain has TRBV18 and TRBJ2-7; TRBD1 is a possible D gene (5 bases). This CDR3 region has 15 residues. Germline V gives CDR1 KGHSH, CDR2 LQKENI. Trimming left V 4 bases short and J 2 bases short, with 15 bases between.